The 5 T cell receptor beta chains presented below share a single source sample, sequenced in a study of T cell responses to AZD1222 COVID-19 vaccine. Method: immunoSEQ multiplex PCR; TCRdb's copy keeps in-frame clones and lacks some. The table has 130,000 to 150,000 clones, about 90% seen once. This sample comprised peripheral blood, obtained on day 0 of AZD1222 vaccination. The receptors here all came from an adult in good health.

The J gene is TRBJ2-7, the V gene TRBV3-1 (or the pseudogene TRBV3-2); unclear D gene. Germline V CDR1 and CDR2: LGHDT, YNNKEL (reference sequence). This CDR3 comprises 11 residues. The ends were cut back, 1 base at V and 2 bases at J, with 0 bases in the middle. The DNA of the CDR3 is TGTGCCAGCAGCCAAGCCTACGAGCAGTACTTC. Translating it yields CASSQAYEQYF.

J is TRBJ1-5 and V is TRBV12-3 or TRBV12-4, with a weak D call TRBD1 (6 bases). This CDR3 comprises 13 residues. The V gene lost 7 bases and the J gene lost 8 bases, with 15 bases spanning the gap. The CDR3 sequence is CASTQGPGKPQHF. In nucleotides, the CDR3 is TGTGCCAGCACACAGGGCCCAGGAAAGCCCCAGCATTTT.

This rearrangement joins TRBV30 to TRBJ1-2, with D tentatively TRBD1 (6 bases). The CDR3 extends over 14 amino acids. CDR1 is GTSNPN, CDR2 SVGIG, per germline (reference sequence). V dropped 0 bases and J dropped 4 bases, with 12 bases sitting between them. CDR3 DNA: TGTGCCTGGAGTGTCACAGGGAATTCCTATGGCTACACCTTC. It encodes CAWSVTGNSYGYTF.

CDR3 loop: CASSSRALPSYEQYF. CDR3 sequence (DNA): TGTGCCAGCAGCTCTAGGGCCCTCCCCTCCTACGAGCAGTACTTC. The J gene is TRBJ2-7, the V gene TRBV13; D not resolved. The CDR3 is 15 residues long. Deletions cut 4 bases from V and 0 bases from J, with 13 bases between. Germline assignment: CDR1 PRHDT and CDR2 FYEKMQ (reference sequence).

This chain links TRBV27 with TRBJ2-6, with D possibly TRBD2 on 5 matching bases. Trimming removed 11 bases at V and 2 bases at J, with 13 bases between. Germline loops: CDR1 MNHEY, CDR2 SMNVEV (reference sequence). This CDR3 contains 14 residues. As DNA, the CDR3 is TGTGCCTCGGGGATGGTCACTGGGGCCAACGTCCTGACTTTC. Amino acids: CASGMVTGANVLTF.